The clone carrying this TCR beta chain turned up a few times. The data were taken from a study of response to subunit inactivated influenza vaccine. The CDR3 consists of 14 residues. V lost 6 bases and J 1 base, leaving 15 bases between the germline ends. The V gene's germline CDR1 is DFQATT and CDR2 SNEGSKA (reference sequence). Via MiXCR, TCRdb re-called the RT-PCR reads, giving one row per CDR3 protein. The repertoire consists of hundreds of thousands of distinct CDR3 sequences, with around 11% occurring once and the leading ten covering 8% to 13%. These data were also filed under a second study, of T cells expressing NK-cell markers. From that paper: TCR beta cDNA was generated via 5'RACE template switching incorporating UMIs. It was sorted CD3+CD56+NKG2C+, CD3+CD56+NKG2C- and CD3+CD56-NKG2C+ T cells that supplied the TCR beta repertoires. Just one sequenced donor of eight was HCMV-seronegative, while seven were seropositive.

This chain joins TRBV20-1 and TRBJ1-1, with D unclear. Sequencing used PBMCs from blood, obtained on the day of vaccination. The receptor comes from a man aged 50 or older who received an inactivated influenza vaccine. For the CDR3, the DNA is TGCAGTGCGGCCGTATGGAGGGAGAACACTGAAGCTTTCTTT. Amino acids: CSAAVWRENTEAFF.